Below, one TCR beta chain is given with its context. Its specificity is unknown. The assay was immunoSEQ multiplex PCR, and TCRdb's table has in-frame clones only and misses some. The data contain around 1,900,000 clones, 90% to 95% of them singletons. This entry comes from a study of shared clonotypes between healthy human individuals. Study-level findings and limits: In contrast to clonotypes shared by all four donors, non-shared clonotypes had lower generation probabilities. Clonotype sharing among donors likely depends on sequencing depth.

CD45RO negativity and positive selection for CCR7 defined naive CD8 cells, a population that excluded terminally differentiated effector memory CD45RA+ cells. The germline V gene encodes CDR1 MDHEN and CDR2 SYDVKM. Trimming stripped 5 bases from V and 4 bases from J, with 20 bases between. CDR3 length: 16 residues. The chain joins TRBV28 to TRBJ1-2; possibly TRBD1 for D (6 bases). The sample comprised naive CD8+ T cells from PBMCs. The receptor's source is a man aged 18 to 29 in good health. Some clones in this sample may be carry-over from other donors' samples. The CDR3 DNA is TGTGCCAGCAGTCCCATAGGACAGCCCTTTACCTATGGCTACACCTTC. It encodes CASSPIGQPFTYGYTF.